This TCR beta chain was identified during a study of radiotherapy plus CTLA-4 blockade in lung cancer. Study-wide background: Objective responses were documented in 15% to 20% of patients, with disease control in approximately 31%. Study-level findings and limits: Peripheral blood showed expansion of tumor-derived TCR clones after radiotherapy and ipilimumab. Early blood T cell clone dynamics reportedly forecast response best, with interferon-beta.

The germline V and J ends were trimmed by 8 bases and 8 bases, with 21 bases remaining between them. The CDR3 totals 14 residues. CDR1 and CDR2 (germline): MNHNS, SASEGT. About this clone itself: The antigen is unknown.

Ipilimumab CTLA-4 blockade and focal radiation were given to patients with chemo-refractory metastatic non-small-cell lung cancer. Only in-frame clones appear in the TCRdb table, and some are missing; sequencing was by immunoSEQ multiplex PCR. The sample consists of about 49,000 clones, roughly 85% of them appearing once. The receptor was isolated from a human donor with non-small cell lung cancer whose response to radiotherapy plus ipilimumab could not be evaluated. Sequencing was performed on peripheral blood, taken from a patient treated with radiotherapy plus ipilimumab. The chain joins TRBV6-1 to TRBJ1-2, with a tentative D call TRBD1 (5 bases). Written as DNA, the CDR3 is TGTGCCAGCCTCTATTTGGACACCCGGCGAGGCTACACCTTC. Protein product: CASLYLDTRRGYTF.